This T cell receptor (beta chain) came from a study of chemoradiotherapy in HPV16-positive cancers. Study results and caveats: Non-HPV-specific T cells did not expand in tumors during treatment, whereas candidate HPV-specific clones and E7-related motifs did. Functional assays defining HPV-specific T cells used only a couple of HPV16-positive patients. HPV-responsive T-cell expansion during chemoradiotherapy was linked to improved recurrence-free survival in HPV16-positive patients.

CDR1 and CDR2 from the germline V gene are SGHRS and YFSETQ. This CDR3 has 14 amino acids. V trimming: 4 bases; J trimming: 5 bases; junction bases outside the gene matches: 4. For this clone: What it binds is not known.

Samples were taken several times over chemoradiotherapy. Repertoires were generated with immunoSEQ multiplex PCR, while TCRdb's copy carries only in-frame clones and drops some. There are around 13,000 clones in the sample; 70% to 85% occur only once, and about 1.4% lies in the top ten. The chain uses TRBV5-1 and TRBJ1-3; 9 bases are a match to TRBD1. The sample was taken from a patient who underwent chemoradiotherapy. This receptor was taken from a human donor with HPV-associated anogenital cancer. CDR3 amino acids: CASSQGTGRNTIYF. The CDR3 coding sequence is TGCGCCAGCAGCCAAGGGACAGGGAGAAACACCATATATTTT.